These T cell receptor beta chains were read from a single sample in a study of spatial heterogeneity in lung cancer. TCRdb re-derived calls from the 5' RACE reads in MiXCR, one entry per CDR3 protein. The sample has approximately 56,000 distinct CDR3 sequences; roughly 7% are singletons. The source was PBMCs, collected at follow-up. The receptors were sampled from a female donor with early-stage non-small cell lung cancer. The conserved cysteine and the conserved F or W are not part of the CDR3 here. Rows may omit the clone size; those that give it use once, few, many or a size class.

- | TRBV4-1 | ASSQGLAGGREQF
many | TRBV5-1 | ASSTSDLPTST
many | TRBV24-1 | ATSDASLPGIQY
few | TRBV18 | ASSPLVNTDTQY
many | TRBV6-5 | ASSYAGVGVTQY
many | TRBV4-1 | ASSQRHLDQPQH
many | TRBV18 | ASSPPGTGTQY
few | TRBV3-1 | ASSQELAGPQY
many | TRBV7-2 | ASSTYSHYEQY
many | TRBV12-3/TRBV12-4 | ASRPVGRGEQY
few | TRBV5-1 | ASSFSSSYNEQF
many | TRBV10-1 | ASSYGPSYEQY
- | TRBV5-6 | ASSPLRKGTNTDTQY
many | TRBV20-1 | SASLPFRSSRLGNEQF